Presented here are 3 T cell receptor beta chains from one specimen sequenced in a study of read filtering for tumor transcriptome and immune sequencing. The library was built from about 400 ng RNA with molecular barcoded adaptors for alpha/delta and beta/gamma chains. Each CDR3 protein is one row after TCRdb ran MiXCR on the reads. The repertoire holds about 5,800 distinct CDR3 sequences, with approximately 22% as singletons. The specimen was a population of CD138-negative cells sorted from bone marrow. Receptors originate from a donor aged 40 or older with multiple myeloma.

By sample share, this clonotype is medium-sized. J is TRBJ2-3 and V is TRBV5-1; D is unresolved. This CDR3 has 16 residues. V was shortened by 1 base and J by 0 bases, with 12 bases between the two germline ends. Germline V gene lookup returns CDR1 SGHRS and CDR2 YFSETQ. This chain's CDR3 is CASSLSGELSTDTQYF. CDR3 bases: TGCGCCAGCAGCTTGTCCGGAGAGCTGAGCACAGATACGCAGTATTTT.

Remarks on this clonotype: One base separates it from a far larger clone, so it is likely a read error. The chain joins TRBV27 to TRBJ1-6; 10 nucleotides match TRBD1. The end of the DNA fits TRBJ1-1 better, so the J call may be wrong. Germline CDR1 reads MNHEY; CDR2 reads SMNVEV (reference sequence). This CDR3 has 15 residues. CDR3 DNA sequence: TGTGCCAGCAGTGGGGGGGACAGGGGCGGCCCTGAAGCTTTCTTT. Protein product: CASSGGDRGGPEAFF.

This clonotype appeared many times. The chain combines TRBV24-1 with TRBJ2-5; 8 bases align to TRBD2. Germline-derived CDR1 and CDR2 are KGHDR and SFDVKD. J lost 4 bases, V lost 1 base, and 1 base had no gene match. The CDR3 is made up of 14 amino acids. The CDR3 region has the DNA TGTGCCACCAGTGATTTAGCGGGAGCAGAGACCCAGTACTTC. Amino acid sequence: CATSDLAGAETQYF.